The 20 T cell receptor beta chains below all came from one sample that was sequenced in a study of metastatic and nonmetastatic thyroid tumors. MiXCR reprocessed the PCR reads for TCRdb. The table has tens of thousands of clones, about 24% seen once. Before thyroid surgery, none of the patients had received any treatment. Sequenced sample: blood. All receptors come from a male donor with papillary thyroid cancer or a benign thyroid nodule (not recorded which). Some clones in this sample may be carry-over from other donors' samples.

By share of the sample, this clone is medium-sized. Additional DNA sequences in this sample encode the identical CDR3. The chain is built from TRBV6-1 and TRBJ2-7; 7 bases align to TRBD1. The CDR3 is made up of 13 amino acids. Germline trimming cut 5 bases from V and 6 bases from J; bases unmatched to any gene: 7. Germline V CDR1 and CDR2: MNHNS, SASEGT. CDR3 nucleotides: TGTGCCAGCAGTCCCGGGACAGCCGTCGAGCAGTACTTC. Its protein product is CASSPGTAVEQYF.

This clone was recorded a few times. One end of the junction is discordant with germline, which a read error may explain. CDR3 nucleotides: TGTACCAGCAGTGGAGTAGGAATCTCCTACGAGCAGTACTTC. Its translation: CTSSGVGISYEQYF. The chain has TRBV28 and TRBJ2-7; no definite D call. The CDR3 contains 14 residues. Per germline, CDR1 MDHEN and CDR2 SYDVKM.

The rearrangement joins TRBV5-1 to TRBJ1-6, with D possibly being TRBD1 (6 bases). Germline lookup yields CDR1 SGHRS and CDR2 YFSETQ. CDR3 length: 14 amino acids. The V and J ends lost 0 bases and 10 bases respectively, with 11 bases between them. The CDR3 DNA follows: TGCGCCAGCAGCTTGGGAGGGGGAAGATCACCCCTCCACTTT. Protein product: CASSLGGGRSPLHF. Together with reference TRBV5-1 and TRBJ1-6, the CDR3 gives the full variable domain: KAGVTQTPRYLIKTRGQQVTLSCSPISGHRSVSWYQQTPGQGLQFLFEYFSETQRNKGNFPGRFSGRQFSNSRSEMNVSTLELGDSALYLCASSLGGGRSPLHFGNGTRLTVT.

This clone has just a few counts. The rearrangement links TRBV20-1 to TRBJ2-7, with 7 bases aligning to TRBD2. V lost 0 bases, J lost 0 bases, and 8 bases stayed unmatched. Germline CDR1 DFQATT, CDR2 SNEGSKA (reference sequence). The CDR3 has 16 amino acids. This chain's CDR3 is CSARDSGTGGSYEQYF. In nucleotides, the CDR3 is TGCAGTGCTAGAGATAGTGGGACGGGAGGCTCCTACGAGCAGTACTTC.

This clone appeared many times. The V gene is TRBV7-8, the J gene TRBJ1-1, with D possibly matching TRBD1 (6 bases). V was pared by 2 bases and J by 4 bases, with 14 bases between. Germline V gene data show CDR1 as SGHVS and CDR2 as FQNEAQ. The CDR3 has 15 residues. The chain's CDR3 is CASSLRGGYVTEAFF. CDR3 coding DNA: TGTGCCAGCAGCTTAAGGGGGGGGTATGTCACTGAAGCTTTCTTT.

In this sample, this clone turned up many times. The J gene is TRBJ2-3, the V gene TRBV27; perhaps TRBD2 as D (7 bases). V lost 0 bases and J lost 11, with 18 bases in between. Germline CDR1 and CDR2: MNHEY and SMNVEV (reference sequence). CDR3 length: 15 amino acids. The CDR3 DNA is TGTGCCAGCAGTTTATCAGGAGGGGGGGGGTGGGGGCAGTATTTT. The encoded protein is CASSLSGGGGWGQYF.

This clone occurred many times. This sequence joins TRBV29-1 and TRBJ2-7; TRBD2 matches at 7 bases. Germline CDR1 and CDR2: SQVTM and ANQGSEA. V dropped 4 bases and J dropped 0; count of bases not matched to a gene: 3. The CDR3 runs 13 residues. The CDR3: CSVGGLGSYEQYF. The DNA of the CDR3 is TGCAGCGTTGGCGGACTAGGCTCCTACGAGCAGTACTTC.

This clone was seen repeatedly, ten times or more. The genes are TRBV20-1 and TRBJ1-4; D call uncertain. The CDR3 contains 12 residues. Trimming removed 6 bases at V and 8 bases at J, with 13 bases between. Germline V gene data show CDR1 as DFQATT and CDR2 as SNEGSKA (reference sequence). Here the CDR3 reads CSASRTDEKLFF. CDR3 in DNA: TGCAGTGCCTCCCGCACTGACGAAAAACTGTTTTTT.

This clone was counted between two and nine times. This chain links TRBV20-1 with TRBJ2-7; the match to TRBD1 covers 7 bases. V dropped 2 bases and J dropped 5; count of bases not matched to a gene: 9. CDR1 is DFQATT, CDR2 SNEGSKA, per germline (reference sequence). This CDR3 is built from 14 residues. The CDR3 DNA reads as TGCAGTGCTAGACTTCAACAGGGGATTCACGAGCAGTACTTC. It translates to CSARLQQGIHEQYF.

Remarks on this clone: One end of the junction varies from germline; a read error may be responsible. The chain joins TRBV28 to TRBJ1-2; unclear D gene. CDR1 and CDR2 from the germline V gene are MDHEN and SYDVKM. This CDR3 spans 15 amino acids. The chain's CDR3 is CASKLGKPSNHGYTF. CDR3 bases: TGTGCCAGCAAACTGGGGAAGCCTTCTAACCATGGCTACACCTTC.

There are many counts of this clone. V is TRBV11-2 and J is TRBJ2-6; the D gene is possibly TRBD1 (6 bases). Trimming shortened V by 5 bases and J by 3 bases, and 11 bases separated the two germline ends. The germline V gene encodes CDR1 SGHAT and CDR2 FQNNGV. The CDR3 has 15 residues. DNA for the CDR3: TGTGCCAGCAGCGCGGACAGTTTTGGGGCCAACGTCCTGACTTTC. This codes for CASSADSFGANVLTF.

The chain combines TRBV5-1 with TRBJ1-6, with a possible D match to TRBD1 (5 bases). The CDR3 has 15 residues. Trimming removed 0 bases at V and 5 bases at J, with 9 bases between. Germline V CDR1 and CDR2: SGHRS, YFSETQ. The CDR3 sequence: CASSLEGHHNSPLHF. The CDR3 region has the DNA TGCGCCAGCAGCTTGGAAGGACACCATAATTCACCCCTCCACTTT. Complete variable domain (other parts from reference TRBV5-1 and TRBJ1-6): KAGVTQTPRYLIKTRGQQVTLSCSPISGHRSVSWYQQTPGQGLQFLFEYFSETQRNKGNFPGRFSGRQFSNSRSEMNVSTLELGDSALYLCASSLEGHHNSPLHFGNGTRLTVT.

This clone was observed at least ten times. The CDR3 is CASSPGPSTDTQYF. The CDR3 bases are TGTGCCAGCAGTCCGGGACCTAGCACAGATACGCAGTATTTT. The rearrangement links TRBV7-2 to TRBJ2-3; the D call may be TRBD1 or TRBD2 (5 bases each). The CDR3 consists of 14 residues. Germline-derived CDR1 and CDR2 are SGHTA and FQGNSA. Trimming took 6 bases from V and 0 from J, leaving 10 bases between them.

This clone is medium-sized in the sample. V and J are TRBV28 and TRBJ2-7; D may match TRBD1 or TRBD2 (5 bases each). V was clipped by 6 bases and J by 13 bases, with 13 bases between them. Germline CDR1 MDHEN, CDR2 SYDVKM. CDR3 length: 10 amino acids. The CDR3 sequence is CASRGRGVYF. In nucleotides, the CDR3 is TGTGCCAGCAGGGGGAGAGGGGTATACTTC.

CDR3 protein: CASSVAGGGSPHHF. In nucleotides, the CDR3 is TGTGCCAGCAGCGTAGCAGGGGGTGGTTCACCACACCACTTT. V usage is TRBV9 and J usage is TRBJ1-6, with 7 bases lining up with TRBD1. CDR1 and CDR2 (germline): SGDLS, YYNGEE. The V and J ends lost 0 bases and 18 bases, in that order; junction bases with no gene match: 12. The CDR3 sequence is 14 residues long.

This clone was seen a handful of times. This chain connects TRBV6-2 or TRBV6-3 to TRBJ2-7; D is ambiguous. V gave up 0 bases and J gave up 4 bases, with 7 bases separating them. The CDR3 extends over 13 amino acids. In germline, CDR1 is MNHEY, CDR2 SVGEGT. The CDR3 nucleotides read TGTGCCAGCAGTTACTCTAGTTTGTACGAGCAGTACTTC. Its translation is CASSYSSLYEQYF.

This clone was detected many times. V and J are TRBV29-1 and TRBJ2-5; D unresolved. The germline V gene encodes CDR1 SQVTM and CDR2 ANQGSEA. CDR3 size: 14 residues. V gave up 4 bases and J gave up 5 bases, with 17 bases separating them. In nucleotides, the CDR3 is TGCAGCGTTGGATGGGAAACCCACTTTGAGACCCAGTACTTC. This encodes CSVGWETHFETQYF.

Many counts were recorded for this clone. A read error may explain this, as a much larger clone is one base away. The chain combines TRBV6-1 with TRBJ1-1, with 7 nucleotides matching TRBD1. The germline gives CDR1 MNHNS, CDR2 SASEGT. J gave up 3 bases and V 7 bases, and 5 bases lay outside the gene matches. CDR3 length equals 13 residues. The CDR3: CASIRTGDTEAFF. The CDR3 nucleotides read TGTGCCAGCATCCGTACAGGGGACACTGAAGCTTTCTTT.

The count of this clone is one. A read error may produce the germline difference seen at one junction end. This rearrangement joins TRBV18 to TRBJ2-6; the D gene is possibly TRBD1 (5 bases). Germline CDR1 reads KGHSH; CDR2 reads LQKENI. This CDR3 is built from 14 residues. CDR3 residues: CAISPNSGAKVLTF. CDR3 bases: TGTGCCATCTCACCGAACTCTGGGGCCAAAGTCCTGACTTTC.

This clone has at least ten counts. The chain carries TRBV30 and TRBJ1-4; D is perhaps TRBD1 (5 bases). The V and J ends lost 4 bases and 10 bases respectively, with 16 bases between them. From germline, CDR1 is GTSNPN and CDR2 SVGIG (reference sequence). This CDR3 region has 13 residues. The CDR3 DNA reads as TGTGCCTGGACCCCGGGGCGCGTTCGAAAACTGTTTTTT. It translates to CAWTPGRVRKLFF.